These T cell receptor beta chains were read from a single sample in a study of cytomegalovirus exposure and HLA in healthy donors. Some clones are missing from TCRdb's copy, which holds only in-frame ones; the method was immunoSEQ multiplex PCR. The data contain about 200,000 clones, 65% to 85% of them singletons. The material sequenced was PBMCs. The receptors stem from a boy younger than 10 in good health and CMV-seronegative. Each CDR3 is given with its conserved first and last residue. D genes are given only for firm matches. Where a row states a size, it is once, few, many or the class of an expanded clone; other rows omit it.

CDR3: CASSEGGVTDTQYF
DNA: TGTGCCAGCAGTGAAGGGGGAGTCACAGATACGCAGTATTTT
size: once
D: NA
J: TRBJ2-3
V: TRBV2

CDR3: CASSSLTGTGNTIYF
DNA: TGTGCCAGCAGCTCGTTGACAGGGACTGGAAACACCATATATTTT
size: NA
D: TRBD1
J: TRBJ1-3
V: TRBV5-6

CDR3: CASSQVGQGHSGNTIYF
DNA: TGCGCCAGCAGCCAAGTGGGACAGGGTCACTCTGGAAACACCATATATTTT
size: NA
D: TRBD1
J: TRBJ1-3
V: TRBV4-1

CDR3: CASSTPSGTGGGEAFF
DNA: TGTGCCAGCAGTACGCCCTCCGGGACAGGGGGCGGTGAAGCTTTCTTT
size: few
D: TRBD1
J: TRBJ1-1
V: TRBV28

CDR3: CSARVGPRSTF
DNA: TGCAGTGCTAGAGTGGGCCCGAGAAGCACCTTC
size: NA
D: NA
J: TRBJ1-2
V: TRBV20-1

CDR3: CASRATGEGGYGYTF
DNA: TGTGCCAGCAGGGCGACAGGGGAAGGAGGTTATGGCTACACCTTC
size: NA
D: TRBD1
J: TRBJ1-2
V: TRBV2

CDR3: CASSLGQAPNYGYTF
DNA: TGCGCCAGCAGCTTGGGACAGGCGCCTAACTATGGCTACACCTTC
size: NA
D: NA
J: TRBJ1-2
V: TRBV5-1

CDR3: CASFGVSDTQYF
DNA: TGTGCCAGCTTCGGGGTATCGGATACGCAGTATTTT
size: few
D: NA
J: TRBJ2-3
V: TRBV6-1

CDR3: CASSLESSRRGGVYEQYF
DNA: TGCGCCAGCAGCTTGGAGTCTTCGCGGAGGGGGGGGGTCTACGAGCAGTACTTC
size: NA
D: NA
J: TRBJ2-7
V: TRBV5-1

CDR3: CASSPGTASGNTIYF
DNA: TGTGCCAGCTCGCCCGGGACAGCCTCTGGAAACACCATATATTTT
size: NA
D: TRBD1
J: TRBJ1-3
V: TRBV18

CDR3: CASSPGQGAYRTEAFF
DNA: TGTGCCAGCAGCCCGGGACAGGGGGCGTATCGGACTGAAGCTTTCTTT
size: few
D: TRBD1
J: TRBJ1-1
V: TRBV7-9

CDR3: CASSSGTSGTTDTQYF
DNA: TGTGCCAGCAGCTCAGGGACTAGCGGTACTACAGATACGCAGTATTTT
size: once
D: TRBD2
J: TRBJ2-3
V: TRBV5-4

CDR3: CASSSQGLSNSGNTIYF
DNA: TGTGCCAGCAGCTCACAGGGTCTCTCGAACTCTGGAAACACCATATATTTT
size: NA
D: NA
J: TRBJ1-3
V: TRBV5-4

CDR3: CATSRPREPQHF
DNA: TGTGCCACCAGCAGACCGCGGGAGCCCCAGCATTTT
size: NA
D: NA
J: TRBJ1-5
V: TRBV15

CDR3: CASVQGNTGELFF
DNA: TGTGCTAGTGTTCAGGGAAACACCGGGGAGCTGTTTTTT
size: NA
D: NA
J: TRBJ2-2
V: TRBV12-5

CDR3: CASNPGGSSYEQYF
DNA: TGTGCCAGCAATCCCGGGGGGAGCTCCTACGAGCAGTACTTC
size: NA
D: TRBD2
J: TRBJ2-7
V: TRBV9

CDR3: CASSFSYNEQFF
DNA: TGTGCCAGCAGCTTCTCTTACAATGAGCAGTTCTTC
size: NA
D: NA
J: TRBJ2-1
V: TRBV11-2

CDR3: CAIKPGFSPYEQYF
DNA: TGTGCCATTAAACCAGGGTTTTCCCCCTACGAGCAGTACTTC
size: NA
D: NA
J: TRBJ2-7
V: TRBV10-3

CDR3: CASSSWGGNTEAFF
DNA: TGTGCCAGCAGCTCCTGGGGAGGGAACACTGAAGCTTTCTTT
size: NA
D: NA
J: TRBJ1-1
V: TRBV5-6

CDR3: CASSILRQPQHF
DNA: TGTGCCAGTAGTATATTGCGGCAGCCCCAGCATTTT
size: once
D: NA
J: TRBJ1-5
V: TRBV19

CDR3: CATSSASGANVLTF
DNA: TGTGCCACGTCCAGTGCCTCTGGGGCCAACGTCCTGACTTTC
size: NA
D: NA
J: TRBJ2-6
V: TRBV6-1

CDR3: CASSPGGAVIPEQYF
DNA: TGTGCCAGCAGCCCGGGGGGGGCAGTCATCCCCGAGCAGTACTTC
size: NA
D: TRBD2
J: TRBJ2-7
V: TRBV11-2

CDR3: CASRHFRDRGHSGYTF
DNA: TGTGCCAGCAGGCACTTCCGTGACAGGGGGCATAGTGGCTACACCTTC
size: NA
D: TRBD1
J: TRBJ1-2
V: TRBV2

CDR3: CASSRSPQGNYGYTF
DNA: TGCGCCAGCAGCCGGTCCCCCCAGGGGAACTATGGCTACACCTTC
size: NA
D: NA
J: TRBJ1-2
V: TRBV4-1

CDR3: CASSFQQGAEEQYF
DNA: TGTGCCAGCAGCTTTCAACAGGGGGCGGAAGAGCAGTACTTC
size: once
D: TRBD1
J: TRBJ2-7
V: TRBV5-8

CDR3: CASTPGLGLWFF
DNA: TGTGCCAGCACCCCAGGTCTGGGCTTGTGGTTCTTC
size: NA
D: NA
J: TRBJ2-1
V: TRBV2